This TCR beta chain is drawn from a study of human T cells and chemical hapten exposure. The table lists this clonotype with a few counts. As for time point: pre-sensitization, week 0. Described treatment: therapeutic diphenylcyclopropenone sensitization with weekly scalp DPC. The study used a library that attached unique molecular identifiers to individual cDNA molecules. TCRdb recomputed calls from the RACE reads with MiXCR, one row per CDR3 protein. The sample records roughly 380,000 distinct CDR3 sequences, roughly 5% being singletons. CDR1 is MRHNA, CDR2 SNTAGT, per germline. The CDR3 runs 16 residues. V was cut by 4 bases and J by 0 bases, with 12 bases left in between.

Specimen: whole blood, collected in connection with sensitization to the hapten diphenylcyclopropenone (DPC). The J gene is TRBJ1-4, the V gene TRBV6-4; D call uncertain. This receptor was taken from a woman aged 45-65 years with alopecia areata. Some clones in this sample may be carry-over from other donors' samples. CDR3 protein: CASSAPGGATNEKLFF. DNA of the CDR3: TGTGCCAGCAGTGCCCCCGGTGGGGCAACTAATGAAAAACTGTTTTTT.